The source of this T cell receptor beta chain is a study of T cells in Graves' hyperthyroidism and ophthalmopathy. Study-wide points: Prediction of ophthalmopathy progression came a median about 6 months pre-onset.

Trimming stripped 1 base from V and 4 bases from J, with 13 bases between. This CDR3 spans 16 amino acids. The germline V gene encodes CDR1 SGHVS and CDR2 FQNEAQ. This clonotype came up a few times. The antigen is unknown. RNA transcripts served as the template for amplifying TCR beta CDR3 regions. First-round RT-PCR with HTBI primers amplified the TCR CDR3 region. TCRdb fed the multiplex PCR reads into MiXCR, producing one record per CDR3 protein. The sample lists a few hundred thousand distinct CDR3 sequences; 15% were seen once. Absence of ophthalmopathy progression within 18 months defined stable Graves' hyperthyroidism. Exclusion followed for patients with uncontrolled infection, other autoimmune disease, pregnancy or lactation.

The sample comprised blood. The clonotype originates from a woman in her twenties or thirties with Graves' hyperthyroidism. The genes are TRBV7-8 and TRBJ2-2, with a possible D match to TRBD1 (6 bases). The chain's CDR3 is CASSLVGTIFTGELFF. The CDR3 DNA reads TGTGCCAGCAGCTTAGTTGGGACAATTTTCACCGGGGAGCTGTTTTTT.